This entry is about one TCR beta chain. Its target is unknown. TCRdb's table, derived via immunoSEQ multiplex PCR, lists solely in-frame clones and lacks some. This table has 20,000 to 25,000 clones, 65% to 85% appearing once. Germline CDR1 KGHSH, CDR2 LQKENI. V shed 0 bases and J shed 5 bases, with 8 bases lying between them. The length of the CDR3 is 13 residues. The data are from a study of CD4 T cells in relation to SARS-CoV-2 and coronaviruses. On the study more broadly: ViraFEST: approximately eleven-day antigen culture of PBMCs, then TCR beta CDR3 sequencing. Controls used an HIV-1 Nef peptide pool or no peptide.

The unexposed donors gave CD4+ T cells in about 2011-2018, prior to COVID-19. Isolation of CD4+ T cells took place after around 11 days in culture. Unexposed-donor CD4+ T cells were probed with SARS-CoV-2 S/N and four cold-coronavirus spikes, cells permitting. Sequences were obtained from CD4+ T cells from PBMCs, cultured in vitro. The TCR sequence derives from a human donor in good health. This rearrangement joins TRBV18 to TRBJ2-7, with no clear D. The CDR3, as DNA: TGTGCCAGCTCACCACCGTCCACCAACGAGCAGTACTTC. It is translated as CASSPPSTNEQYF. Looking up the rest from reference TRBV18 and TRBJ2-7 gives the full variable domain: NAGVMQNPRHLVRRRGQEARLRCSPMKGHSHVYWYRQLPEEGLKFMVYLQKENIIDESGMPKERFSAEFPKEGPSILRIQQVVRGDSAAYFCASSPPSTNEQYFGPGTRLTVT.